One and the same sample provided the 3 T cell receptor beta chains below, sequenced in a study of lymphopenia after photon versus proton radiotherapy. Profiled with immunoSEQ multiplex PCR; TCRdb holds only in-frame clones, not every one. The profile covers around 33,000 clones, with 85% to 90% appearing a single time and less than 8.5% taken by the ten largest. Sequencing used peripheral blood, obtained from a patient treated with proton-based radiotherapy. Every receptor here comes from a woman between 65 and 79 years old with pancreatic cancer. Some clones in this sample may be carry-over from other donors' samples.

This chain uses TRBV9 with TRBJ1-2, with TRBD1 matching over 7 bases. Per germline, CDR1 SGDLS and CDR2 YYNGEE. Trimming cost V 2 bases and J 1 base; bases outside gene matches: 5. This CDR3 contains 15 residues. The CDR3 sequence is CASSVWDSNNYGYTF. CDR3 sequence (DNA): TGTGCCAGCAGCGTTTGGGACAGCAATAACTATGGCTACACCTTC.

This clone was detected a few times. The V gene is TRBV5-8, the J gene TRBJ2-3, with D possibly called TRBD1 or TRBD2 (7 bases each). Germline-derived CDR1 and CDR2 are SGHTS and YDEGEE. The germline V and J ends were trimmed by 3 bases and 9 bases, with 26 bases remaining between them. The CDR3 is 17 residues long. The CDR3 region is CASSSRNSGPAQGTQYF. Written as DNA, the CDR3 is TGTGCCAGCAGCTCTCGGAATAGCGGGCCTGCACAGGGGACGCAGTATTTT.

A few counts support this clone. V is TRBV30 and J is TRBJ1-1; D is undetermined. Trimming stripped 4 bases from V and 0 bases from J, with 3 bases between. Looked up from germline, CDR1 is GTSNPN and CDR2 is SVGIG (reference sequence). The CDR3 extends over 11 amino acids. The CDR3 nucleotides are TGTGCCTGGAACCTGAACACTGAAGCTTTCTTT. Residues: CAWNLNTEAFF.